One and the same sample provided the 10 T cell receptor beta chains below, sequenced in a study of blood T cell repertoires in COVID-19. Only in-frame clones appear in the TCRdb table, and some are missing; sequencing was by immunoSEQ multiplex PCR. The sample carries about 500,000 clones, approximately 89% recorded once. The specimen was peripheral blood. Every receptor here comes from a man in his late teens or twenties with COVID-19, enrolled during active disease.

This clone has a handful of counts. CDR3 nucleotide sequence: TGTGCCATCAGTGAGGCCACAGGGGGCTGGGCTGAAGCTTTCTTT. Translated, it gives CAISEATGGWAEAFF. This chain uses TRBV10-3 with TRBJ1-1; 9 bases are a match to TRBD1. This CDR3 contains 15 residues. V shed 2 bases and J 6 bases; nucleotides not matched to a gene: 7. The germline CDR1 and CDR2 sequences are ENHRY and SYGVKD.

The chain uses TRBV5-4 and TRBJ1-5; no firm D call. Germline V CDR1 and CDR2: SGHNT, YYREEE (reference sequence). Deletions cut 2 bases from V and 2 bases from J, with 5 bases between. The CDR3 sequence is 13 residues long. The CDR3 bases are TGTGCCAGCAGCTTCGAGGGCAATCAGCCCCAGCATTTT. Translating it yields CASSFEGNQPQHF.

The chain has TRBV19 and TRBJ2-7, with 7 bases identical to TRBD1. This CDR3 has 13 amino acids. Per the germline V gene, CDR1 is LNHDA and CDR2 is SQIVND (reference sequence). V shed 5 bases and J 2 bases; nucleotides not matched to a gene: 3. The CDR3 DNA reads TGTGCCAGTAGTCGGGACAGCACCTACGAGCAGTACTTC. This gives the protein CASSRDSTYEQYF.

This clone has a single count. This rearrangement joins TRBV5-5 to TRBJ1-1; a possible D gene is TRBD1 (5 bases). CDR1 SGHKS and CDR2 YYEKEE come from the germline V gene (reference sequence). This CDR3 contains 14 residues. V was shortened by 4 bases and J by 1 base, with 11 bases between the two germline ends. Here the CDR3 reads CASSPGVWNTEAFF. CDR3 bases: TGTGCCAGCAGCCCGGGGGTATGGAACACTGAAGCTTTCTTT.

V is TRBV15 and J is TRBJ1-5; tentatively, D is TRBD1 (5 bases). The V and J ends lost 8 bases and 6 bases respectively, with 14 bases between them. This CDR3 has 13 amino acids. Per germline, CDR1 LNHNV and CDR2 YYDKDF (reference sequence). The CDR3 region is CATRSGVGQPQHF. The CDR3 nucleotides read TGTGCCACCCGTTCGGGGGTGGGTCAGCCCCAGCATTTT.

The J gene is TRBJ2-2, the V gene TRBV6-5; D may be TRBD2 (5 bases). V shed 0 bases and J shed 13 bases, with 12 bases lying between them. This CDR3 contains 13 residues. Germline CDR1 reads MNHEY; CDR2 reads SVGAGI. This CDR3 is CASSYSVVEGLFF. The CDR3 nucleotides read TGTGCCAGCAGTTACTCGGTCGTTGAGGGGCTGTTTTTT.

In its sample, this clone was seen once. This chain joins TRBV2 and TRBJ2-1; no clear D. Trimming removed 3 bases from V and 0 bases from J, with 9 bases in between. The germline V gene has CDR1 SNHLY and CDR2 FYNNEI. This CDR3 is 15 amino acids long. CDR3 nucleotide sequence: TGTGCCAGCAGTGATCGTAAACTCTCCTACAATGAGCAGTTCTTC. It yields the protein CASSDRKLSYNEQFF.

This chain joins TRBV4-1 and TRBJ2-1, with 9 nucleotides matching TRBD1. Germline CDR1 reads MGHRA; CDR2 reads YSYEKL. Trimming took 1 base from V and 5 from J; bases not matched to a gene: 3. The CDR3 is 15 residues long. CDR3 sequence: CASSQGDRVNNEQFF. CDR3 DNA: TGCGCCAGCAGCCAAGGGGACAGGGTCAACAATGAGCAGTTCTTC.

The chain employs TRBV11-2 and TRBJ2-7; 9 nucleotides agree with TRBD2. The CDR3 contains 16 residues. Germline CDR1 and CDR2: SGHAT and FQNNGV. The trim removed 5 bases at V and 4 bases at J, leaving 12 bases unmatched. CDR3 amino acids: CASSQGSGGFLYEQYF. CDR3 bases: TGTGCCAGCAGCCAGGGGAGCGGGGGGTTCCTATACGAGCAGTACTTC. Combining the CDR3 with reference TRBV11-2 and TRBJ2-7 gives the whole variable domain EAGVAQSPRYKIIEKRQSVAFWCNPISGHATLYWYQQILGQGPKLLIQFQNNGVVDDSQLPKDRFSAERLKGVDSTLKIQPAKLEDSAVYLCASSQGSGGFLYEQYFGPGTRLTVT.

This clone has only one observation. The chain combines TRBV11-2 with TRBJ1-2; D remains unclear. The CDR3 length is 11 residues. Trimming removed 10 bases at V and 6 bases at J, with 12 bases between. Germline V CDR1 and CDR2: SGHAT, FQNNGV. For the CDR3, the DNA is TGTGCCATCGGTGGTCGCAATGGCTACACCTTC. Protein product: CAIGGRNGYTF.